The 28 T cell receptor beta chains listed next were all sequenced from one sample in a study of blood T cell repertoires in COVID-19. The data were produced by immunoSEQ multiplex PCR, yet TCRdb's version contains in-frame clones alone and is incomplete. The profile shows about 240,000 clones, 70% to 90% of them singletons. Input material: peripheral blood. These receptors originate from a woman in her 40s who had recovered from COVID-19.

The V and J genes are TRBV5-4 and TRBJ2-1; 9 bases align to TRBD2. J lost 9 bases, V lost 4 bases, and 11 bases had no gene match. Germline CDR1 reads SGHNT; CDR2 reads YYREEE (reference sequence). The CDR3 has 15 residues. The CDR3 bases are TGTGCCAGCAGCCCCAGGATAGCGGGAGCGGTTGAGCAGTTCTTC. This gives the protein CASSPRIAGAVEQFF.

The chain joins TRBV25-1 to TRBJ2-1; D might be TRBD2 (5 bases). This CDR3 is built from 12 residues. Germline V gene lookup returns CDR1 MGHDK and CDR2 SYGVNS. V lost 6 bases, J lost 10 bases, and 13 bases lay in between. This CDR3 reads CASRQGGPEQFF. The CDR3 nucleotides read TGTGCCAGCAGGCAAGGCGGGCCCGAGCAGTTCTTC.

This clone was counted a single time. V gene TRBV3-1 (or the pseudogene TRBV3-2) combines with J gene TRBJ2-3; the D is unclear. Trimming took 5 bases from V and 1 from J, leaving 7 bases between them. CDR1 and CDR2 (germline): LGHDT, YNNKEL (reference sequence). CDR3 length equals 13 residues. The CDR3 protein is CASSSRGTDTQYF. Here the CDR3 DNA reads TGTGCCAGCAGCTCTCGGGGCACAGATACGCAGTATTTT.

This sequence joins TRBV29-1 and TRBJ1-3; 7 nucleotides align to TRBD1. The germline CDR1 and CDR2 sequences are SQVTM and ANQGSEA. The CDR3 loop spans 16 amino acids. The V gene end was trimmed by 2 bases and the J gene end by 4 bases; junction bases not matched to a gene: 11. The CDR3 DNA reads as TGCAGCGTTGAATTCCCGACAGGGATGTCGGGAAACACCATATATTTT. Protein sequence: CSVEFPTGMSGNTIYF.

J is TRBJ1-1 and V is TRBV2; tentative D call: TRBD1 (5 bases). Per the germline V gene, CDR1 is SNHLY and CDR2 is FYNNEI. The CDR3 spans 12 residues. Trimming cost V 6 bases and J 6 bases, with 11 bases left between them. CDR3 loop: CASREGGAEAFF. In DNA, the CDR3 is TGTGCCAGCAGGGAGGGAGGGGCTGAAGCTTTCTTT.

The J gene is TRBJ2-6, the V gene TRBV11-2, with D uncertain. This CDR3 is 16 amino acids long. Germline V CDR1 and CDR2: SGHAT, FQNNGV. V gave up 11 bases and J gave up 1 base, with 18 bases separating them. The CDR3 sequence: CAVVERSFSGANVLTF. The CDR3, as DNA: TGTGCCGTAGTCGAACGCTCATTTTCTGGGGCCAACGTCCTGACTTTC.

V usage is TRBV2 and J usage is TRBJ2-2; TRBD2 agrees at 9 bases. Germline values: CDR1 SNHLY, CDR2 FYNNEI. The CDR3 has 15 residues. V lost 4 bases, J lost 6 bases, and 6 bases stayed unmatched. For the CDR3, the DNA is TGTGCCAGCAGTGGAGGGCTAGCGGGATCCGGGGAGCTGTTTTTT. Translation gives CASSGGLAGSGELFF.

The chain has TRBV6-5 and TRBJ2-1; 9 bases are a match to TRBD1. The CDR3 loop spans 15 amino acids. Trimming removed 2 bases from V and 6 bases from J; junction bases left unmatched: 5. The germline V gene has CDR1 MNHEY and CDR2 SVGAGI. For the CDR3, the DNA is TGTGCCAGCAGTTACGGGACAGGGTTCCGCAATGAGCAGTTCTTC. Translated, it gives CASSYGTGFRNEQFF.

CDR3 bases: TGTGCCAGCAGCCCCCCGGGACTAGCGGGAGTGGACGAGCAGTACTTC. It codes for CASSPPGLAGVDEQYF. The chain has TRBV7-2 and TRBJ2-7; 14 bases are shared with TRBD2. CDR3 size: 16 residues. The V gene end was trimmed by 5 bases and the J gene end by 5 bases; junction bases not matched to a gene: 8. The germline gives CDR1 SGHTA, CDR2 FQGNSA.

The chain recombines TRBV11-2 with TRBJ1-5; D not resolved. CDR3 length: 13 amino acids. Between the trimmed V and J ends, which lost 8 bases and 5 bases, there was a span of 13 bases. CDR1 is SGHAT and CDR2 is FQNNGV in the germline V gene. The CDR3 DNA follows: TGTGCCAGCGGGCGGAGCGGGCATCAGCCCCAGCATTTT. This codes for CASGRSGHQPQHF.

On this clone: This CDR3 is also generated by other DNA sequences in the sample. The chain combines TRBV19 with TRBJ2-5, with D tentatively TRBD2 (7 bases). Germline lookup yields CDR1 LNHDA and CDR2 SQIVND (reference sequence). The CDR3 contains 13 residues. Trimming removed 3 bases at V and 5 bases at J, with 10 bases between. The CDR3 coding sequence is TGTGCCAGTAGTATCGGGGGGCAGGAGACCCAGTACTTC. The encoded protein is CASSIGGQETQYF.

The chain recombines TRBV11-2 with TRBJ1-3, with D hard to call. Germline V gene sequence: CDR1 SGHAT, CDR2 FQNNGV. V was clipped by 1 base and J by 1 base, with 8 bases between them. This CDR3 contains 15 residues. CDR3 nucleotides: TGTGCCAGCAGCTTAGGAGAGGGTTCTGGAAACACCATATATTTT. It is translated as CASSLGEGSGNTIYF.

The gene calls are TRBV15 and TRBJ1-2; no clear D gene. CDR3 length: 13 residues. Trimming removed 2 bases at V and 4 bases at J, with 8 bases between. Germline CDR1 and CDR2: LNHNV and YYDKDF (reference sequence). The CDR3, as DNA: TGTGCCACCAGCAGACAGGAAACCTATGGCTACACCTTC. Its protein is CATSRQETYGYTF. The entire variable domain, with the rest obtained from reference TRBV15 and TRBJ1-2, is as follows: DAMVIQNPRYQVTQFGKPVTLSCSQTLNHNVMYWYQQKSSQAPKLLFHYYDKDFNNEADTPDNFQSRRPNTSFCFLDIRSPGLGDTAMYLCATSRQETYGYTFGSGTRLTVV.

CDR3 nucleotide sequence: TGTGCCAGCAGAACCGGACAGGGTTATGGCTACACCTTC. It translates to CASRTGQGYGYTF. The chain is built from TRBV9 and TRBJ1-2; 8 bases map to TRBD1. V shed 5 bases, J shed 5 bases, and the junction held 5 bases outside the gene matches. There are 13 residues in the CDR3. Per germline, CDR1 SGDLS and CDR2 YYNGEE.

V usage is TRBV9 and J usage is TRBJ2-2; TRBD1 aligns across 8 bases. J gave up 7 bases and V 3 bases, and 5 bases lay outside the gene matches. This CDR3 has 14 amino acids. CDR1 and CDR2 (germline): SGDLS, YYNGEE. CDR3 residues: CASSADRGRGELFF. The CDR3 region has the DNA TGTGCCAGCAGCGCTGACAGGGGACGCGGGGAGCTGTTTTTT.

CDR3 protein: CASSPRGGATNNSPLHF. The CDR3 region has the DNA TGTGCCAGCAGCCCCCGAGGGGGCGCCACCAATAATTCACCCCTCCACTTT. V and J are TRBV4-2 and TRBJ1-6, with TRBD1 matching 7 bases. The CDR3 covers 17 residues. The germline V gene encodes CDR1 LGHNA and CDR2 YNFKEQ. The V and J ends lost 4 bases and 5 bases, in that order; junction bases with no gene match: 11.

In regard to this clone: Compared with germline, one end of the junction differs, possibly owing to a read error. J is TRBJ2-7 and V is TRBV7-7; 8 positions agree with TRBD1. The CDR3 spans 14 residues. Germline CDR1 is SSHAT and CDR2 is FNYEAQ (reference sequence). CDR3 sequence: CASSPDRVNYEQYF. In DNA, the CDR3 is TGTGCTAGCAGCCCGGACAGGGTGAACTACGAGCAGTACTTC.

This chain links TRBV5-6 with TRBJ1-5; TRBD1 agrees at 9 bases. Germline loops: CDR1 SGHDT, CDR2 YYEEEE. This CDR3 is 17 amino acids long. Unmatched junction bases numbered 11, after V lost 1 base and J lost 6 bases. The CDR3 region is CASSLLGGQGRSQPQHF. Here the CDR3 DNA reads TGTGCCAGCAGCTTGTTAGGGGGACAGGGTCGGAGTCAGCCCCAGCATTTT.

The chain couples TRBV6-5 to TRBJ2-1, with D tentatively TRBD2 (6 bases). Per the germline V gene, CDR1 is MNHEY and CDR2 is SVGAGI. Trimming stripped 11 bases from V and 1 base from J, with 18 bases between. There are 15 residues in the CDR3. The CDR3 sequence: CACTGAGGSYNEQFF. In nucleotides, the CDR3 is TGTGCCTGCACCGGAGCGGGCGGGTCCTACAATGAGCAGTTCTTC.

The rearrangement joins TRBV6-5 to TRBJ2-7; D might be TRBD2 (5 bases). V was shortened by 6 bases and J by 3 bases, with 15 bases between the two germline ends. Germline CDR1 and CDR2: MNHEY and SVGAGI. The CDR3 extends over 14 amino acids. The CDR3 sequence: CASSRGQTYYEQYF. The CDR3 bases are TGTGCCAGCAGCCGCGGGCAGACCTACTACGAGCAGTACTTC.

The rearrangement uses TRBV3-1 (or the pseudogene TRBV3-2) and TRBJ1-6, with TRBD1 as a possible D gene (6 bases). CDR1 and CDR2 (germline): LGHDT, YNNKEL (reference sequence). V lost 2 bases and J lost 3, with 11 bases in between. This CDR3 is 16 amino acids long. The CDR3: CASSQPGAGYNSPLHF. The CDR3 DNA follows: TGTGCCAGCAGCCAACCAGGGGCGGGCTATAATTCACCCCTCCACTTT.

This chain connects TRBV6-2 or TRBV6-3 to TRBJ2-7; no definite D call. V was pared by 6 bases and J by 0 bases, with 6 bases between. The germline V gene encodes CDR1 MNHEY and CDR2 SVGEGT. The CDR3 is 12 amino acids. Here the CDR3 DNA reads TGTGCCAGCAGCCACAGCTCCTACGAGCAGTACTTC. Amino acid sequence: CASSHSSYEQYF.

The rearrangement links TRBV7-2 to TRBJ2-1, with 7 bases identical to TRBD2. V lost 5 bases and J lost 7; bases outside the gene matches: 11. Germline V gene data show CDR1 as SGHTA and CDR2 as FQGNSA. The CDR3 loop spans 15 amino acids. The CDR3 DNA reads as TGTGCCAGCAGCCCCTTGGCGGGAGCTCGTAATGAGCAGTTCTTC. It is translated as CASSPLAGARNEQFF.

The J gene is TRBJ2-3, the V gene TRBV5-1; 8 bases match TRBD1. Germline loops: CDR1 SGHRS, CDR2 YFSETQ. The V gene end was trimmed by 5 bases and the J gene end by 0 bases; junction bases not matched to a gene: 5. The length of the CDR3 is 15 residues. CDR3 region: CASRPTGASTDTQYF. The CDR3 DNA is TGCGCCAGCAGACCGACAGGGGCAAGCACAGATACGCAGTATTTT.

This clone has only one observation. V usage is TRBV9 and J usage is TRBJ2-3, with 13 bases that match TRBD2. The CDR3 contains 16 residues. The germline CDR1 and CDR2 sequences are SGDLS and YYNGEE. V gave up 4 bases and J gave up 10 bases; unmatched junction bases: 12. In DNA form, the CDR3 reads TGTGCCAGCAGCCTAGGGACTAGCGGGACACGGCGGTCGCAGTATTTT. Its translation: CASSLGTSGTRRSQYF.

This clone was recorded a few times. This CDR3 reads CASSSAGSGNTIYF. The CDR3 region has the DNA TGTGCCAGCAGCTCGGCGGGCTCTGGAAACACCATATATTTT. This sequence joins TRBV7-8 and TRBJ1-3, with no clear D. The CDR3 covers 14 residues. In germline, CDR1 is SGHVS, CDR2 FQNEAQ. V lost 4 bases, J lost 0 bases, and 7 bases lay in between.

The chain couples TRBV4-3 to TRBJ2-3; 7 positions agree with TRBD2. There are 17 residues in the CDR3. CDR1 is LGHNA, CDR2 YSLEER, per germline. The V and J ends lost 3 bases and 0 bases, in that order; junction bases with no gene match: 9. In DNA form, the CDR3 reads TGCGCCAGCAGCCAGGGGGGGTCTAGCGGAAGCACAGATACGCAGTATTTT. This codes for CASSQGGSSGSTDTQYF.

There are a few counts of this clone. The genes are TRBV7-8 and TRBJ1-5; D remains unclear. The CDR3 is 15 amino acids. The germline CDR1 and CDR2 sequences are SGHVS and FQNEAQ. Trimming left V 6 bases short and J 2 bases short, with 14 bases between. The CDR3 region has the DNA TGTGCCAGCAGGCCCCTCGGGGAAGGCAATCAGCCCCAGCATTTT. Its translation: CASRPLGEGNQPQHF. Full variable domain (missing parts from reference TRBV7-8 and TRBJ1-5): GAGVSQSPRYKVAKRGQDVALRCDPISGHVSLFWYQQALGQGPEFLTYFQNEAQLDKSGLPSDRFFAERPEGSVSTLKIQRTQQEDSAVYLCASRPLGEGNQPQHFGDGTRLSIL.